This T cell receptor (beta chain) stems from a study of blood T cell repertoires in COVID-19. Study-wide background: Acute and convalescent COVID-19 specimens originated in the United States, Italy and Spain.

After removal of 6 bases from V and 9 bases from J, the junction contained 12 bases not matched to a gene. The CDR3 loop spans 14 amino acids. Germline V gene data show CDR1 as MNHEY and CDR2 as SMNVEV (reference sequence). Some clones are missing from TCRdb's copy, which holds only in-frame ones; the method was immunoSEQ multiplex PCR. The repertoire has 98,000 or so clones, more than 70% of them found once; the top ten carry over 10%. The sequence came from a woman aged 60-75 years in a cohort sampled during active or convalescent COVID-19. The specimen was peripheral blood. The chain combines TRBV27 with TRBJ1-2, with TRBD1 matching 8 bases. CDR3 region: CASRRQGNSPSYTF. The CDR3 bases are TGTGCCAGCAGACGACAGGGGAATAGCCCGAGCTACACCTTC.